This TCR beta chain was obtained from a study of cytomegalovirus exposure and HLA in healthy donors. Overall study results and limits: The study flagged around 150 TCR beta chains as cytomegalovirus-associated.

TCRdb's copy holds only in-frame clones and misses some; the assay was immunoSEQ multiplex PCR. The sample lists about 280,000 clones, 88% seen once, with about 0.86% in the top ten. CDR1 is MNHEY and CDR2 is SVGAGI in the germline V gene. The CDR3 totals 14 residues. The V end lost 5 bases, the J end lost 4 bases, and 14 bases lay between the germline ends. The validation cohort, a group of 100 to 150 subjects, included the donors and was separate from the roughly 670-subject first cohort. Worth noting for this clone: Its antigen is currently unknown.

This TCR derives from a woman under 30 in good health and CMV-seronegative. Sequenced sample: PBMCs. The V call is TRBV6-5, the J call TRBJ1-2, with a possible D match to TRBD1 (6 bases). CDR3 in amino acids: CASSASQGSYGYTF. The DNA for the CDR3 is TGTGCCAGCAGTGCATCTCAGGGGAGCTATGGCTACACCTTC.